This T cell receptor beta chain was captured by sequencing in a study of shared clonotypes between healthy human individuals. On the study more broadly: A donor's plate count was three for CD4 naive and three for CD4 memory; CD8 naive had two and CD8 memory one. Study conclusions and caveats: Across several donors, naive CD4 shared roughly 5.2%, naive CD8 more than 3%, memory CD4 more than 2%, memory CD8 more than 0.35%.

The healthy adult donors were HIV-negative and reported no recent acute infections or vaccinations. CD4+ cells yielded CD45RA+ naive and CD45RA-negative memory subsets. Clones were read by immunoSEQ multiplex PCR, and TCRdb kept only the in-frame ones, dropping some. The top ten hold about 2% of the sample, which has about 680,000 clones, 72% seen once. CDR3 size: 14 residues. Germline V gene lookup returns CDR1 MGHDK and CDR2 SYGVNS. The junction had 2 bases not matched to a gene; V was cut back by 6 bases and J by 4 bases. Of note for this clone: The antigen is not known. This same CDR3 is encoded by further DNA sequences in the sample.

The specimen sequenced was memory CD4+ T cells sorted from blood. Subset: CD45RA-negative fraction. The V call is TRBV25-1, the J call TRBJ2-2, with TRBD1 matching over 10 bases. The clonotype comes from a young woman in good health. CDR3 amino acids: CASSRTGGTGELFF. The CDR3 region has the DNA TGTGCCAGCAGCAGGACAGGGGGCACCGGGGAGCTGTTTTTT.